What follows are 7 T cell receptor beta chains derived from one specimen sequenced in a study of human T cells and chemical hapten exposure. The sample's time point: pre-sensitization, week 0. Treatment given: therapeutic diphenylcyclopropenone sensitization with weekly scalp DPC. TCRdb re-derived calls from the RACE reads in MiXCR, one entry per CDR3 protein. The sample lists 380,000 or so distinct CDR3 sequences; around 5.5% were seen once. Sequenced material: whole blood, taken in connection with sensitization to the hapten diphenylcyclopropenone (DPC). All receptors come from a woman aged 18-30 years with alopecia areata. Some clones in this sample may be carry-over from other donors' samples.

This clonotype turned up a few times. The J gene is TRBJ2-5, the V gene TRBV12-3 or TRBV12-4; 14 bases map to TRBD2. This CDR3 has 15 amino acids. The trim removed 7 bases at V and 9 bases at J, leaving 10 bases unmatched. In nucleotides, the CDR3 is TGTGCCAGCACTCGACTAGCGGGGGGGCCGTCGGCCCAGTACTTC. Encoded protein: CASTRLAGGPSAQYF.

This clonotype was recorded a few times. The chain joins TRBV5-1 to TRBJ2-2; perhaps TRBD1 as D (6 bases). This CDR3 is 15 amino acids long. V shed 2 bases and J shed 6 bases, with 14 bases lying between them. Looked up from germline, CDR1 is SGHRS and CDR2 is YFSETQ. The chain's CDR3 is CASSFLDSTAGELFF. CDR3 sequence (DNA): TGCGCCAGCAGCTTTTTGGACAGCACAGCCGGGGAGCTGTTTTTT.

This clonotype has a count of ten or more. The chain couples TRBV4-3 to TRBJ1-4; D is perhaps TRBD1 (5 bases). The CDR3 contains 15 residues. V was pared by 1 base and J by 4 bases, with 10 bases between. Germline loops: CDR1 LGHNA, CDR2 YSLEER. CDR3 sequence: CASSQGRQLNEKLFF. The CDR3 bases are TGCGCCAGCAGCCAAGGCCGACAGCTTAATGAAAAACTGTTTTTT.

This clonotype was observed at least ten times. The rearrangement links TRBV27 to TRBJ2-3; D is ambiguous. The CDR3 has 14 residues. Germline V gene sequence: CDR1 MNHEY, CDR2 SMNVEV (reference sequence). Trimming pared 3 bases from V and 2 bases from J, leaving 9 bases between. DNA of the CDR3: TGTGCCAGCAGTTTCAAGGCCCCCACAGATACGCAGTATTTT. This sequence encodes CASSFKAPTDTQYF.

This clonotype was observed a few times. The V call is TRBV6-5, the J call TRBJ2-3; the D gene is possibly TRBD1 (6 bases). Looked up from germline, CDR1 is MNHEY and CDR2 is SVGAGI. V lost 5 bases to trimming and J lost 4 bases, with 19 bases between them. The CDR3 has 16 residues. CDR3 in DNA: TGTGCCAGCAGTCCCCTCTCGGACAGATGGGCAGATACGCAGTATTTT. This gives the protein CASSPLSDRWADTQYF.

This clonotype was detected ten times or more. The V and J genes are TRBV7-9 and TRBJ2-3; 7 positions agree with TRBD1. The CDR3 is made up of 15 amino acids. Germline CDR1 reads SEHNR; CDR2 reads FQNEAQ (reference sequence). The V segment lost 3 bases and the J segment 1 base; nucleotides outside the gene matches: 4. This CDR3 is CASSFDRDGTDTQYF. CDR3 DNA sequence: TGTGCCAGCAGCTTCGACAGGGATGGCACAGATACGCAGTATTTT. The entire variable domain, with the rest obtained from reference TRBV7-9 and TRBJ2-3, is as follows: DTGVSQNPRHKITKRGQNVTFRCDPISEHNRLYWYRQTLGQGPEFLTYFQNEAQLEKSRLLSDRFSAERPKGSFSTLEIQRTEQGDSAMYLCASSFDRDGTDTQYFGPGTRLTVL.

This clonotype has at least ten counts. This chain uses TRBV11-2 with TRBJ2-3; tentative D call: TRBD2 (6 bases). Germline V CDR1 and CDR2: SGHAT, FQNNGV. This CDR3 has 16 amino acids. The V end was cut by 3 bases, the J end by 2 bases, with 15 bases between. CDR3 sequence: CASSFHPGLYTDTQYF. CDR3 DNA: TGTGCCAGCAGCTTTCACCCGGGACTTTACACAGATACGCAGTATTTT.